This TCR beta chain was found in a study of T cell responses to AZD1222 COVID-19 vaccine. Study results and caveats: There were vaccine-associated CD4 TCRs across spike, dominant at 160-218 and 743-854. Spike-specific TCR breadth and depth went up after people got two AZD1222 doses. There were repertoire samples only from the period after the peak T cell response.

The germline V gene has CDR1 DFQATT and CDR2 SNEGSKA (reference sequence). This CDR3 comprises 17 residues. After removal of 3 bases from V and 3 bases from J, the junction contained 15 bases not matched to a gene. Here immunoSEQ multiplex PCR was the method, and the copy in TCRdb shows in-frame clones only, minus some. Of approximately 170,000 clones listed, 91% are singletons. About this clone itself: What it recognizes is unknown.

The sequence derives from an adult in good health. Sample: peripheral blood, taken on day 0 of AZD1222 vaccination. This chain uses TRBV20-1 with TRBJ2-7; 9 positions match TRBD1. CDR3 nucleotides: TGCAGTGCTAGTGGGACAGGGAAGAATTCCAACAGCTACGAGCAGTACTTC. Translating it yields CSASGTGKNSNSYEQYF.